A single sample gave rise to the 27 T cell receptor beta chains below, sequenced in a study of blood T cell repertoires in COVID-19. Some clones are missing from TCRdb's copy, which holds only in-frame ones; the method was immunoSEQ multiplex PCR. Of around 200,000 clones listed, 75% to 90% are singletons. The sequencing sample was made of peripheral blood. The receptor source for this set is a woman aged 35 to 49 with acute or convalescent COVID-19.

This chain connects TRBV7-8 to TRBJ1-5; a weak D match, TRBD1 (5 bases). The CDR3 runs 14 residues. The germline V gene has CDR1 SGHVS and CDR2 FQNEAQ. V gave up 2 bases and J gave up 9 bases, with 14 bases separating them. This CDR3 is CASSLQGGQGPQHF. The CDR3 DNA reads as TGTGCCAGCAGCTTACAGGGAGGCCAAGGGCCCCAGCATTTT.

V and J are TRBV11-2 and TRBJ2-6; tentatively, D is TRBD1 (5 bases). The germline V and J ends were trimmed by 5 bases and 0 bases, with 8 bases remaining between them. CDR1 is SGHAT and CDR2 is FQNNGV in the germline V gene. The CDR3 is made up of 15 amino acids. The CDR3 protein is CASSVTVSGANVLTF. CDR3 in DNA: TGTGCCAGCAGCGTGACAGTCTCTGGGGCCAACGTCCTGACTTTC.

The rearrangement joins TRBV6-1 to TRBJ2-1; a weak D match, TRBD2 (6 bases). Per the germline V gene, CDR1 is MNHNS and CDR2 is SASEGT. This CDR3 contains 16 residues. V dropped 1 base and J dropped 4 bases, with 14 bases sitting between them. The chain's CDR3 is CASSEVAGTVYNEQFF. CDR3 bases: TGTGCCAGCAGTGAAGTGGCGGGGACCGTTTACAATGAGCAGTTCTTC.

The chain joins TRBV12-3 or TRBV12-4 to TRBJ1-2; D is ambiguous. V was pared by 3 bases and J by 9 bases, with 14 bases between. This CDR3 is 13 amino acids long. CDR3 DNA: TGTGCCAGCAGTTTTCCCGGGAGTCTGAGCTACACCTTC. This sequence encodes CASSFPGSLSYTF.

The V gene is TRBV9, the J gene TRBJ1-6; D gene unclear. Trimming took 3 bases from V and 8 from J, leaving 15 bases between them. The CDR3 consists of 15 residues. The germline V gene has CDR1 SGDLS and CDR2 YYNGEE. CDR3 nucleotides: TGTGCCAGCAGCGGCCGAGAGCTTTTTTATTCACCCCTCCACTTT. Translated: CASSGRELFYSPLHF.

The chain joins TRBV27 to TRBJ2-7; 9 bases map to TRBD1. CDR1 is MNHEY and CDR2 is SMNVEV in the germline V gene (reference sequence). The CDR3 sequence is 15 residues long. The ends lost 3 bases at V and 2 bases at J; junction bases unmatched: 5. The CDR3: CASSFRDRDPYEQYF. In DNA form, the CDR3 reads TGTGCCAGCAGTTTTAGGGACAGGGACCCCTACGAGCAGTACTTC.

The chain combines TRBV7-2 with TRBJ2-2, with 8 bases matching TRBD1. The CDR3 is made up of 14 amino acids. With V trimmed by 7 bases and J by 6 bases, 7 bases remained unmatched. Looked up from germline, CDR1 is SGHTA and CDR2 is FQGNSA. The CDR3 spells CASNLRGLAGELFF. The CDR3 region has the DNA TGTGCCAGCAACCTCAGGGGGCTCGCCGGGGAGCTGTTTTTT.

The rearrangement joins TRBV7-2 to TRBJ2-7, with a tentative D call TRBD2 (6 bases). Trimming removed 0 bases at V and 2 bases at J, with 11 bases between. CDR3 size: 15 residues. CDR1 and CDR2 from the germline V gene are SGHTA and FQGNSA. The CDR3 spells CASSLAGTQTYEQYF. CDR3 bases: TGTGCCAGCAGCTTAGCAGGGACTCAAACCTACGAGCAGTACTTC.

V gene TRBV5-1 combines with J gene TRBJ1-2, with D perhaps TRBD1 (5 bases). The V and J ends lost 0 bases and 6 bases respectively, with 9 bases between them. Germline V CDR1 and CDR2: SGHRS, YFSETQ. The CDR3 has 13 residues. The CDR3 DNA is TGCGCCAGCAGCTTGGGCAGGGCAGATGGCTACACCTTC. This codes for CASSLGRADGYTF.

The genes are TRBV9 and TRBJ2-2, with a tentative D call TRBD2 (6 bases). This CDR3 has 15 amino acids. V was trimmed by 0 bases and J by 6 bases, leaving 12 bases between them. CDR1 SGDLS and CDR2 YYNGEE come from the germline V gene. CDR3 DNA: TGTGCCAGCAGCGTAGATGTGCGGGATGCCGGGGAGCTGTTTTTT. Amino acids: CASSVDVRDAGELFF.

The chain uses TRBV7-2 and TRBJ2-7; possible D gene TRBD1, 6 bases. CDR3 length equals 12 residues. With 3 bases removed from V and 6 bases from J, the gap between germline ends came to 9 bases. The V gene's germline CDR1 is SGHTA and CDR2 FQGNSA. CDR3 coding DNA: TGTGCCAGCAGCTTGGACAGAGGCGAGCAGTACTTC. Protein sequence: CASSLDRGEQYF.

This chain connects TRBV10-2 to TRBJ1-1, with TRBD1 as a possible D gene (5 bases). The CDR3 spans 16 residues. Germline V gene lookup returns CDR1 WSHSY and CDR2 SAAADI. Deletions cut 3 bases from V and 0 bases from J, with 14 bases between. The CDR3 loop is CASSENRQTMNTEAFF. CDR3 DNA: TGCGCCAGCAGTGAAAACCGACAGACGATGAACACTGAAGCTTTCTTT.

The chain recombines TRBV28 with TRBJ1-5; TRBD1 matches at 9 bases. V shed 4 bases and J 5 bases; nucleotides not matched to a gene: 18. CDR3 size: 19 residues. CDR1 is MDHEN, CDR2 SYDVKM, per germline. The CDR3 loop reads CASSSTRDRVRAGYQPQHF. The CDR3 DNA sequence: TGTGCCAGCAGTTCCACCAGGGACAGGGTACGTGCGGGGTATCAGCCCCAGCATTTT.

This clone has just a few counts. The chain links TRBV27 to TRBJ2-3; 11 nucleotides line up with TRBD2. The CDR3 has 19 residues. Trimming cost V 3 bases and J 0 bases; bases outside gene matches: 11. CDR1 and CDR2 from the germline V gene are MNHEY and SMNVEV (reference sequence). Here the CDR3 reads CASSLIPGLADPSTDTQYF. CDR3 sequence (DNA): TGTGCCAGCAGTTTGATTCCGGGACTAGCGGACCCTAGCACAGATACGCAGTATTTT.

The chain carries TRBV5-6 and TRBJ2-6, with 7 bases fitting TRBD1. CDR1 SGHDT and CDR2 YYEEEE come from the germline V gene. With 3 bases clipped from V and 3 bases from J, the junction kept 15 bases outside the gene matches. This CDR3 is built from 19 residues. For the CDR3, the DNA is TGTGCCAGCAGCTATTTACACGGACAGGTCGTGCGTGGGGCCAACGTCCTGACTTTC. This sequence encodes CASSYLHGQVVRGANVLTF.

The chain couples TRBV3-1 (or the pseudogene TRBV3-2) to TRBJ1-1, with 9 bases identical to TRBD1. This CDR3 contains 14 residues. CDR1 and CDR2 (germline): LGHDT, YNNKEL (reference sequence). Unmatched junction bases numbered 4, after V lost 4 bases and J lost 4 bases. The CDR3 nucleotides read TGTGCCAGCAGCCTTACAGGGGGCGGCACTGAAGCTTTCTTT. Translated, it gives CASSLTGGGTEAFF.

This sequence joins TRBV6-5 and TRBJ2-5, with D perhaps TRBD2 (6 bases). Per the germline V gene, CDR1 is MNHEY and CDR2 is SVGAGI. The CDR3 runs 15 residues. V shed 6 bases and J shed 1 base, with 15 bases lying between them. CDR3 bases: TGTGCCAGCAGCTCATGGAGGACTACCCAAGAGACCCAGTACTTC. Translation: CASSSWRTTQETQYF.

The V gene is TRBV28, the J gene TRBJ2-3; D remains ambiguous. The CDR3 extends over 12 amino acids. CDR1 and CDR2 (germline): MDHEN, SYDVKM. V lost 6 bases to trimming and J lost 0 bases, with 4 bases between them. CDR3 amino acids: CASSISTDTQYF. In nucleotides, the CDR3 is TGTGCCAGCAGCATTAGCACAGATACGCAGTATTTT.

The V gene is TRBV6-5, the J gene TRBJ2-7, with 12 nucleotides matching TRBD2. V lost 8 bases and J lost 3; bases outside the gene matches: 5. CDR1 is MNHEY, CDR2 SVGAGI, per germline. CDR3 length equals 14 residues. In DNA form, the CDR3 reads TGTGCCAGCGGACTAGCGGGAATTATCTACGAGCAGTACTTC. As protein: CASGLAGIIYEQYF.

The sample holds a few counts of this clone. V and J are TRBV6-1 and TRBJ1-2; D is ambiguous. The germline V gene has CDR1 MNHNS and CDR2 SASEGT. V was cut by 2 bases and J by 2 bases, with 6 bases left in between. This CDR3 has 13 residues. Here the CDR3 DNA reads TGTGCCAGCAGTGAATACCAGAACTATGGCTACACCTTC. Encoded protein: CASSEYQNYGYTF.

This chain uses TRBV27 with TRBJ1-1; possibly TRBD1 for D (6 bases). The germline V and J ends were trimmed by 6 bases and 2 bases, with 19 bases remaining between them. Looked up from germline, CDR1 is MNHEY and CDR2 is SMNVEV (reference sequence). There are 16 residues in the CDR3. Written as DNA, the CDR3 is TGTGCCAGCAGCCCCATGGGGACATCGGGAAACACTGAAGCTTTCTTT. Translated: CASSPMGTSGNTEAFF.

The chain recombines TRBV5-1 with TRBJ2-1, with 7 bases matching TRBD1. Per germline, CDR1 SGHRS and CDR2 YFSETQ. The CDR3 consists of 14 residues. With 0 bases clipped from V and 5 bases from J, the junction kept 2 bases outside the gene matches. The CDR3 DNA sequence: TGCGCCAGCAGCTTGGGGGACAGCCACAATGAGCAGTTCTTC. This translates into CASSLGDSHNEQFF.

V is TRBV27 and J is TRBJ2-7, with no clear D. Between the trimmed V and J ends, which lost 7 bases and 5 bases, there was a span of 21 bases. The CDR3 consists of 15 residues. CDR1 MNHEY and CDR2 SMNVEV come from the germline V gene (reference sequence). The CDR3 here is CASTFSGMGWHEQYF. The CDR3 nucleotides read TGTGCCAGCACCTTTTCAGGAATGGGTTGGCACGAGCAGTACTTC.

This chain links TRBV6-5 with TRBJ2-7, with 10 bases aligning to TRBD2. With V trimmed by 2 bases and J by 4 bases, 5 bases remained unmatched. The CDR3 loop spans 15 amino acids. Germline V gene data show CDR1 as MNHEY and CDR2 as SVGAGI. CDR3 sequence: CASSYGASGGYEQYF. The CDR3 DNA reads TGTGCCAGCAGTTACGGCGCTAGCGGGGGATACGAGCAGTACTTC.

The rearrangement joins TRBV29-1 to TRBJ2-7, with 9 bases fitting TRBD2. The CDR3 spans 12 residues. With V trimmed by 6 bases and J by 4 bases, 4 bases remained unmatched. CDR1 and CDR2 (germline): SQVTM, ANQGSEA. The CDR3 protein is CSVAGGSYEQYF. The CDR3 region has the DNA TGCAGCGTAGCGGGAGGTTCTTACGAGCAGTACTTC.

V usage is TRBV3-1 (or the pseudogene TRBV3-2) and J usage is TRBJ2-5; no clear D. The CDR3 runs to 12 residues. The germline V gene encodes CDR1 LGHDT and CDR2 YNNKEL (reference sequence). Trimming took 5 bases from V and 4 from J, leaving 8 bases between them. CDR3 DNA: TGTGCCAGCAGCACGCACAGAGAGACCCAGTACTTC. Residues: CASSTHRETQYF.

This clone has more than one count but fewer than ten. The CDR3 DNA reads TGTGCCAGTAGCACGGGACTCCCGGGCGAGCAGTTCTTC. Its translation is CASSTGLPGEQFF. The gene calls are TRBV19 and TRBJ2-1, with a weak D call TRBD2 (6 bases). This CDR3 is 13 amino acids long. Trimming took off 6 bases at V and 10 bases at J, with 16 bases between the two ends. The germline CDR1 and CDR2 sequences are LNHDA and SQIVND (reference sequence).